This TCR beta chain emerged from a study of cytomegalovirus exposure and HLA in healthy donors. Whole-study results and caveats: Later analysis indicated greater clonal expansion among HLA-associated TCR beta chains than among equally common other chains. Approximately 160 TCR beta chains were listed as cytomegalovirus-associated. Presence/absence analyses treated sequencing depth as roughly uniform across donors. Most CMV-associated TCR beta chains appeared HLA-restricted in a later analysis.

This CDR3 region has 14 residues. The V end lost 0 bases, the J end lost 7 bases, and 13 bases lay between the germline ends. Germline assignment: CDR1 SGHNT and CDR2 YYREEE (reference sequence). The PCR employed 60 Vbeta primers together with 13 Jbeta primers. The data were produced by immunoSEQ multiplex PCR, yet TCRdb's version contains in-frame clones alone and is incomplete. The profile covers about 69,000 clones, with about 70% appearing a single time and over 2.5% taken by the ten largest. A single count supports this clone. Its matching antigen is unknown. The sample was PBMCs. This TCR was recovered from a man younger than 35 in good health and CMV-seronegative. The chain employs TRBV5-4 and TRBJ1-2, with D unresolved. CDR3 in DNA: TGTGCCAGCAGCTTGGTTGGGGAGTACGGTGGCTACACCTTC. Its translation is CASSLVGEYGGYTF. The full variable domain, in which reference TRBV5-4 and TRBJ1-2 provide the parts outside the CDR3, is ETGVTQSPTHLIKTRGQQVTLRCSSQSGHNTVSWYQQALGQGPQFIFQYYREEENGRGNFPPRFSGLQFPNYSSELNVNALELDDSALYLCASSLVGEYGGYTFGSGTRLTVV.